This TCR beta chain stems from a study of blood T cells in healthy people across ages. CDR3 length: 16 residues. Germline V gene sequence: CDR1 LGHNA, CDR2 YNFKEQ. Trimming cost V 0 bases and J 0 bases, with 12 bases left between them. PCR was performed a second time for about 6 to 12 cycles using a sample-barcoded 5' primer and a J-beta primer mix. Every cDNA was tagged by a template-switch adaptor with 12 random nucleotides. TCRdb re-analysed the 5' RACE reads in MiXCR, keeping a single row per CDR3 protein. The sample contains roughly 930,000 distinct CDR3 sequences, around 48% of which appear only once. Caucasian individuals from Russia who were healthy and aged roughly 6 to 95 acted as donors. Donors gave ten milliliters of peripheral blood apiece. Findings and limits, study-wide: Older age went with lower TCR beta diversity per million T cells, in a roughly linear way.

Turning to this clonotype: Its target is not known.

The chain links TRBV4-2 to TRBJ2-7; D is perhaps TRBD2 (6 bases). The receptor was derived from a man aged 25-45 years in good health. The sample was blood. Written as DNA, the CDR3 is TGTGCCAGCAGCCAAGAACGGGGACTGGGCTCCTACGAGCAGTACTTC. Amino acid sequence: CASSQERGLGSYEQYF.